This entry concerns a single TCR beta chain. The V segment lost 3 bases and the J segment 3 bases; nucleotides outside the gene matches: 4. CDR3 length: 16 amino acids. In germline, CDR1 is KGHSH, CDR2 LQKENI. The source of the sample is a study of cytomegalovirus exposure and HLA in healthy donors. Study details: Of about 400 genotyped donors, more than 70% clustered with self-reported Caucasian donors.

Primers for the PCR totalled 60 Vbeta and 13 Jbeta. Using immunoSEQ multiplex PCR, the repertoire was profiled, and TCRdb retains in-frame clones only, with some absent. In the table there are 90,000 or so clones, 75% to 90% of which are singletons. The receptor comes from a man aged 45 to 65 in good health and CMV-seropositive. The chain joins TRBV18 to TRBJ2-5; 13 bases are a match to TRBD2. Sequencing used PBMCs. As DNA, the CDR3 is TGTGCCAGCTCACCTGGGACTAGCGGGGTGGAAGAGACCCAGTACTTC. It is translated as CASSPGTSGVEETQYF. Supplemented by reference TRBV18 and TRBJ2-5, the full variable domain reads NAGVMQNPRHLVRRRGQEARLRCSPMKGHSHVYWYRQLPEEGLKFMVYLQKENIIDESGMPKERFSAEFPKEGPSILRIQQVVRGDSAAYFCASSPGTSGVEETQYFGPGTRLLVL.